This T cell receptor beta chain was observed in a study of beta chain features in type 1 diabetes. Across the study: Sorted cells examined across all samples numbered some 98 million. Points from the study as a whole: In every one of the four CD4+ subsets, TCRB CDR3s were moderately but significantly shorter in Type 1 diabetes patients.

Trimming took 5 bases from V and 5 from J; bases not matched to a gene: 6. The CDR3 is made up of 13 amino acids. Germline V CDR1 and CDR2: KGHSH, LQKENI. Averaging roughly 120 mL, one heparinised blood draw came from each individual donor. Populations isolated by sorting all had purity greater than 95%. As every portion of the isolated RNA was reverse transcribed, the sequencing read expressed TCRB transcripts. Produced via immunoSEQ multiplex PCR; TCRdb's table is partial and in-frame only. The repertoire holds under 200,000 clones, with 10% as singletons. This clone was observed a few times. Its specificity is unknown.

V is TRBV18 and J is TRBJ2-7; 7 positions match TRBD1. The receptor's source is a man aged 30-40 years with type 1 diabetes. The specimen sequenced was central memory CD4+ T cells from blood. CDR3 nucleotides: TGTGCCAGCTCAACAGGGGCGTCCAACGAGCAGTACTTC. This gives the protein CASSTGASNEQYF.